Listed here are 6 T cell receptor beta chains from one sample, sequenced in a study of blood T cell repertoires in COVID-19. This table comes from immunoSEQ multiplex PCR, and its TCRdb copy is limited to in-frame clones, with some not included. The data show approximately 170,000 clones, 80% to 90% seen once. The sample consisted of peripheral blood. The receptors derive from a woman aged 65 to 85 with acute or convalescent COVID-19.

V gene TRBV7-6 combines with J gene TRBJ2-7; 8 bases line up with TRBD1. Trimming cost V 1 base and J 4 bases; bases outside gene matches: 6. Germline V CDR1 and CDR2: SGHVS, FNYEAQ. The length of the CDR3 is 15 residues. In DNA form, the CDR3 reads TGTGCCAGCAGCTTAGGACAGGGGTTTGCGTACGAGCAGTACTTC. Translation gives CASSLGQGFAYEQYF.

The gene calls are TRBV9 and TRBJ2-1; 11 nucleotides agree with TRBD2. V lost 7 bases and J lost 5; bases outside the gene matches: 5. The CDR3 runs 14 residues. Per germline, CDR1 SGDLS and CDR2 YYNGEE. The CDR3, as DNA: TGTGCCAGCGGATCTAGCGGGGGGCACAATGAGCAGTTCTTC. It translates to CASGSSGGHNEQFF.

The genes are TRBV2 and TRBJ2-7; the D is unclear. Trimming removed 4 bases from V and 0 bases from J, with 7 bases in between. The CDR3 is 13 residues long. Germline values: CDR1 SNHLY, CDR2 FYNNEI. The CDR3 DNA reads as TGTGCCAGCAGTGTGCAGGTCTCCTACGAGCAGTACTTC. This sequence encodes CASSVQVSYEQYF.

About this clone itself: Other DNA sequences within the sample encode an identical CDR3. The chain is built from TRBV3-1 (or the pseudogene TRBV3-2) and TRBJ2-5, with 7 bases lining up with TRBD2. V shed 3 bases, J shed 1 base, and the junction held 8 bases outside the gene matches. The germline CDR1 and CDR2 sequences are LGHDT and YNNKEL (reference sequence). This CDR3 has 16 amino acids. The CDR3 region is CASSHKPGLSQETQYF. In DNA, the CDR3 is TGTGCCAGCAGCCACAAACCGGGACTATCCCAAGAGACCCAGTACTTC.

The chain couples TRBV18 to TRBJ1-1; possible D gene TRBD1, 6 bases. CDR3 length: 17 amino acids. Germline CDR1 reads KGHSH; CDR2 reads LQKENI. V lost 3 bases, J lost 7 bases, and 24 bases lay in between. CDR3 loop: CASSPLSPGVGFVEAFF. The CDR3 region has the DNA TGTGCCAGCTCACCCCTTTCTCCAGGGGTAGGGTTCGTTGAAGCTTTCTTT.

The J gene is TRBJ2-7, the V gene TRBV27, with a tentative D call TRBD1 (6 bases). Per germline, CDR1 MNHEY and CDR2 SMNVEV (reference sequence). CDR3 length equals 17 residues. V lost 5 bases, J lost 5 bases, and 25 bases lay in between. CDR3 protein: CASSRGRGTGSHHEQYF. The CDR3 nucleotides are TGTGCCAGCAGTAGGGGGAGAGGGACGGGGTCCCACCACGAGCAGTACTTC.